This T cell receptor beta chain was observed in a study of CD8 T cells in ankylosing spondylitis. Concerning this clonotype itself: Its antigen is not identified.

Study-level results: Within ankylosing spondylitis blood, a TCR beta motif made up of eight highly homologous variants appeared to be characteristic.

It was by quantitative 5'-RACE with molecular barcodes that TCR beta libraries were made. TCRdb processed the 5' RACE reads anew with MiXCR; each CDR3 protein has one entry. The sample consists of about 450,000 distinct CDR3 sequences, approximately 26% of them appearing once. The CDR3 totals 15 residues. V was clipped by 4 bases and J by 0 bases, with 12 bases between them. Germline assignment: CDR1 MNHEY and CDR2 SMNVEV (reference sequence). The receptor's source is a male donor with ankylosing spondylitis. This chain links TRBV27 with TRBJ1-2; D is possibly TRBD1 (5 bases). Material for sequencing was blood, either unsorted or a sorted T cell fraction (not recorded which). The CDR3 coding sequence is TGTGCCAGCAGTTGGACCGGGGGAGCTAACTATGGCTACACCTTC. Its translation: CASSWTGGANYGYTF.